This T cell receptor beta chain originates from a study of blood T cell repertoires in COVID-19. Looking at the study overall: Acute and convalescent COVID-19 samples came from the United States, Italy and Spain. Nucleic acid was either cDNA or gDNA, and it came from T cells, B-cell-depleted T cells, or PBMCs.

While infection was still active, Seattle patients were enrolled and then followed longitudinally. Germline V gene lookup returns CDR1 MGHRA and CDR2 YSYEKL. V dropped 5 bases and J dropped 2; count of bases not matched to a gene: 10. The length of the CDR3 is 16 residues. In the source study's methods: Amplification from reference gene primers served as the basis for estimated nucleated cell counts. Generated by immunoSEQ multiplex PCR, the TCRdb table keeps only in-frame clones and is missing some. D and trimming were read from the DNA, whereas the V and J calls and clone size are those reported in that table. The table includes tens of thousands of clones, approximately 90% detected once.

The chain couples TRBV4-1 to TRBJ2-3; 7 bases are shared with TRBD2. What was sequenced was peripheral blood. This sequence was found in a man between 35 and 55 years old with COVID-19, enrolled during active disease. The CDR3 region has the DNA TGCGCCAGCAGCTATACTAGCGCCTCCTCCACAGATACGCAGTATTTT. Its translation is CASSYTSASSTDTQYF.